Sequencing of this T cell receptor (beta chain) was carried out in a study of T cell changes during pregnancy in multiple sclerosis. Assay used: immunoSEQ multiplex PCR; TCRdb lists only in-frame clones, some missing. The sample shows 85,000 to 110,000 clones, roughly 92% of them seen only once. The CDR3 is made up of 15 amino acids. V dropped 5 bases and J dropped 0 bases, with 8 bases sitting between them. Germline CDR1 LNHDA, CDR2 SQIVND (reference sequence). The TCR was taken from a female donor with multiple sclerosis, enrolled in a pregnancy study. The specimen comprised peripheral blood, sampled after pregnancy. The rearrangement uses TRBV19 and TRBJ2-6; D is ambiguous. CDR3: CASSSGTSGANVLTF. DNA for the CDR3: TGTGCCAGTAGTTCAGGAACCTCTGGGGCCAACGTCCTGACTTTC.